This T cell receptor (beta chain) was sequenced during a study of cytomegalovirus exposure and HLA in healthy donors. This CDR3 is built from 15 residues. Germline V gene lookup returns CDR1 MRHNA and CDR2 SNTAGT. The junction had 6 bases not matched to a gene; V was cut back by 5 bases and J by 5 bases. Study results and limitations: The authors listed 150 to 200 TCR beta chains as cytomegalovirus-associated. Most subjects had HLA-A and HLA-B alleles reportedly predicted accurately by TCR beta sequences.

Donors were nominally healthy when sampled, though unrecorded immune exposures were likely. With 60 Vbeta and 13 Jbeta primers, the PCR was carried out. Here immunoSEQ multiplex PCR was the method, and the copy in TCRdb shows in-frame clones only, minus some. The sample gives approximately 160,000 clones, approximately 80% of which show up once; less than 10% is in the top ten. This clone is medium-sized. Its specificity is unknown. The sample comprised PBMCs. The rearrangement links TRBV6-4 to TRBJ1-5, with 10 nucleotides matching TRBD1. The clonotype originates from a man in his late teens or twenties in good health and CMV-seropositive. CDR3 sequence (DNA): TGTGCCAGCAGTCCTACCGGGACAGGGGATCAGCCCCAGCATTTT. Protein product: CASSPTGTGDQPQHF.